This T cell receptor beta chain originates from a study of blood T cells in healthy people across ages. For the study at large: About one barcoded beta molecule per two T cells came from capture by template switching.

The study recruited healthy Caucasian donors from Russia who were aged about 6 to 90. Peripheral blood, about 10 milliliters per donor, was collected. Germline V CDR1 and CDR2: DFQATT, SNEGSKA (reference sequence). V dropped 0 bases and J dropped 0 bases, with 12 bases sitting between them. This CDR3 region has 16 residues. The authors ran a second PCR of 7 to 11 cycles using a sample-barcoded 5' primer and a J-beta primer mix. Per-sample output comprised a minimum of 2.5 million paired-end reads containing CDR3. TCRdb re-derived calls from the 5' RACE reads in MiXCR, one entry per CDR3 protein. The sample holds around 1.5 million distinct CDR3 sequences, approximately 40% seen once.

This chain joins TRBV20-1 and TRBJ2-1; D perhaps matches TRBD2 (5 bases). The specimen sequenced was blood. This clonotype was obtained from a woman aged 18-30 years in good health. In DNA form, the CDR3 reads TGCAGTGCTAGAGATCGCGGGTCGAGCTCCTACAATGAGCAGTTCTTC. Its protein is CSARDRGSSSYNEQFF.